The present entry profiles one T cell receptor beta chain with its context. As yet, its antigen is unknown. Arm-PCR with iRepertoire HTBI primers amplified the CDR3 regions for these TCR beta libraries. TCRdb itself ran the multiplex PCR reads through MiXCR, one entry per CDR3 protein. Of 440,000 or so distinct CDR3 sequences listed, about 15% are singletons. Time point: newly diagnosed GD, antithyroid drugs for less than 3 months. RNA extracted from PBMCs served as the sequencing template. Criteria from the American Thyroid Association guidelines were applied to diagnose Graves' disease. The data derive from a study of regulatory T cells in long-lasting Graves disease. Study-level results: Samples came from peripheral blood alone, without thyroid tissue.

CDR3 length: 16 residues. The germline V gene has CDR1 MNHEY and CDR2 SMNVEV (reference sequence). V lost 5 bases to trimming and J lost 3 bases, with 18 bases between them. The data also belong to a second study, concerning T cells in Graves' hyperthyroidism and ophthalmopathy. That report notes: HTBI primers drove first-round RT-PCR of the TCR CDR3.

J is TRBJ2-3 and V is TRBV27; D is unclear. The sequences come from peripheral blood mononuclear cells (PBMCs), collected at new diagnosis, from a patient treated with antithyroid drugs. The TCR sequence derives from a woman aged 30 to 39 with Graves disease. The CDR3 region has the DNA TGTGCCAGCAGTCCGACTGGACGCCGGATTACAGATACGCAGTATTTT. Residues: CASSPTGRRITDTQYF.